These 23 T cell receptor beta chains came from one sample sequenced in a study of blood T cell repertoires in COVID-19 (TCRdb year 2020). The library was made by the immunoSEQ multiplex PCR assay. TCRdb provides this immuneACCESS table in a form limited to in-frame rearrangements. Some clones are lacking; in checked studies, under half of them reflect an unresolved V gene, and why the rest are absent is not known. A total of about 83,000 clones appear in this sample, more than 75% of them only once. The ten largest clones add up to 8% of the sample. The sample taken for sequencing was peripheral blood. These receptors all stem from a man older than 75 with active or convalescent COVID-19.

The V and J genes are TRBV2 and TRBJ2-3; D is perhaps TRBD1 (6 bases). Germline CDR1 is SNHLY and CDR2 is FYNNEI. The length of the CDR3 is 13 residues. V was trimmed by 8 bases and J by 4 bases, leaving 13 bases between them. CDR3 sequence: CASSQGSADTQYF. In nucleotides, the CDR3 is TGTGCCAGCTCACAGGGTTCCGCAGATACGCAGTATTTT.

This clone was found once. The gene calls are TRBV6-5 and TRBJ1-2; 7 nucleotides agree with TRBD1. From germline, CDR1 is MNHEY and CDR2 SVGAGI. V was pared by 8 bases and J by 7 bases, with 10 bases of the junction left unmatched. The CDR3 has 13 amino acids. CDR3: CASCRGARSGYTF. The CDR3 DNA reads TGTGCCAGCTGCAGGGGGGCGAGGTCTGGCTACACCTTC.

The chain links TRBV28 to TRBJ2-3; D remains unclear. With 8 bases removed from V and 1 base from J, the gap between germline ends came to 10 bases. The CDR3 contains 13 residues. In germline, CDR1 is MDHEN, CDR2 SYDVKM. The CDR3 region is CASALSGTDTQYF. The CDR3 DNA sequence: TGTGCCAGCGCCCTTTCAGGCACAGATACGCAGTATTTT.

This clone was seen just once. The V call is TRBV10-3, the J call TRBJ2-5, with 15 bases matching TRBD2. This CDR3 is built from 15 residues. V trimming: 6 bases; J trimming: 5 bases; junction bases outside the gene matches: 4. In germline, CDR1 is ENHRY, CDR2 SYGVKD. The CDR3 here is CAISPGTSGGETQYF. The CDR3 DNA follows: TGTGCCATCAGCCCCGGGACTAGCGGGGGGGAGACCCAGTACTTC.

The CDR3 is CASSRTAGTGIQETQYF. The CDR3 region has the DNA TGCGCCAGCAGCCGGACCGCCGGGACAGGCATTCAAGAGACCCAGTACTTC. The chain uses TRBV4-1 and TRBJ2-5, with 8 bases that match TRBD1. Germline V gene lookup returns CDR1 MGHRA and CDR2 YSYEKL. V shed 4 bases and J 2 bases; nucleotides not matched to a gene: 12. The CDR3 totals 17 residues.

J is TRBJ2-1 and V is TRBV5-5; 11 positions agree with TRBD2. The CDR3 runs 15 residues. Germline V lookup: CDR1 SGHKS, CDR2 YYEKEE (reference sequence). J was trimmed by 4 bases and V by 4 bases; bases with no gene match: 4. The CDR3 spells CASSPTSGIYNEQFF. The CDR3 DNA reads as TGTGCCAGCAGCCCGACTAGCGGGATTTACAATGAGCAGTTCTTC.

V is TRBV24-1 and J is TRBJ2-2, with 7 bases identical to TRBD1. Germline V gene data show CDR1 as KGHDR and CDR2 as SFDVKD. CDR3 length: 16 amino acids. J was trimmed by 0 bases and V by 5 bases; bases with no gene match: 5. For the CDR3, the DNA is TGTGCCACCAGTGGGTACAGGGGCCCGAACACCGGGGAGCTGTTTTTT. Translated: CATSGYRGPNTGELFF.

In this sample, this clone turned up a few times. J is TRBJ2-1 and V is TRBV7-9; 11 nucleotides match TRBD2. V lost 5 bases to trimming and J lost 7 bases; unmatched junction nucleotides: 7. Germline CDR1 is SEHNR and CDR2 is FQNEAQ (reference sequence). The CDR3 is made up of 15 amino acids. The CDR3 loop reads CASSPLAGVGNEQFF. The CDR3, as DNA: TGTGCCAGCAGCCCACTAGCGGGAGTCGGGAATGAGCAGTTCTTC.

The chain links TRBV29-1 to TRBJ1-2; 7 bases line up with TRBD1. In germline, CDR1 is SQVTM, CDR2 ANQGSEA. V was pared by 8 bases and J by 6 bases, with 18 bases of the junction left unmatched. The CDR3 spans 15 residues. Here the CDR3 DNA reads TGCAGCATGATGCGGCGGACAGGAATAGAGGATGGCTACACCTTC. Encoded protein: CSMMRRTGIEDGYTF.

V gene TRBV29-1 combines with J gene TRBJ1-1; 7 bases agree with TRBD1. Germline V gives CDR1 SQVTM, CDR2 ANQGSEA. CDR3 length: 13 residues. The J segment lost 7 bases and the V segment lost 2 bases, leaving 7 bases of the junction unmatched. CDR3 coding DNA: TGCAGCGTTGAAAGCGGCCAGGGGGTTGAAGCTTTCTTT. It is translated as CSVESGQGVEAFF.

The V gene is TRBV24-1, the J gene TRBJ2-3; 9 nucleotides agree with TRBD2. The CDR3 has 16 amino acids. Germline CDR1 is KGHDR and CDR2 is SFDVKD. V was pared by 5 bases and J by 3 bases, with 8 bases of the junction left unmatched. The CDR3 here is CATSAPGAGGTDTQYF. The CDR3 DNA sequence: TGTGCCACCAGTGCCCCCGGCGCGGGAGGGACAGATACGCAGTATTTT.

This rearrangement joins TRBV5-1 to TRBJ1-3; 8 positions agree with TRBD1. CDR3 length: 16 residues. CDR1 is SGHRS, CDR2 YFSETQ, per germline. Trimming cost V 4 bases and J 2 bases; bases outside gene matches: 8. CDR3 sequence (DNA): TGCGCCAGCAGCCGCGGGATGGACAGGGCTGGAAACACCATATATTTT. The encoded protein is CASSRGMDRAGNTIYF.

This clone was observed a few times. This chain links TRBV4-1 with TRBJ2-2; 9 positions agree with TRBD2. The CDR3 spans 15 residues. The V and J ends lost 1 base and 7 bases, in that order; junction bases with no gene match: 4. CDR1 MGHRA and CDR2 YSYEKL come from the germline V gene. CDR3 nucleotides: TGCGCCAGCAGCCAAGGGGGACTAGCAATCGGGGAGCTGTTTTTT. Translated: CASSQGGLAIGELFF.

The genes are TRBV5-6 and TRBJ2-3; D is unclear. V lost 0 bases, J lost 0 bases, and 8 bases lay in between. From germline, CDR1 is SGHDT and CDR2 YYEEEE. CDR3 length equals 15 residues. CDR3 in DNA: TGTGCCAGCAGCTTGGTGGTAACTAGCACAGATACGCAGTATTTT. It translates to CASSLVVTSTDTQYF.

This chain links TRBV5-1 with TRBJ1-4, with D possibly TRBD1 on 5 matching bases. The CDR3 spans 15 residues. Trimming took 2 bases from V and 2 from J, leaving 10 bases between them. Germline V gene sequence: CDR1 SGHRS, CDR2 YFSETQ. CDR3 DNA: TGCGCCAGCAGCTTAGGGGTTGGCACTAATGAAAAACTGTTTTTT. Protein product: CASSLGVGTNEKLFF. Full variable domain (outside the CDR3, taken from reference TRBV5-1 and TRBJ1-4): KAGVTQTPRYLIKTRGQQVTLSCSPISGHRSVSWYQQTPGQGLQFLFEYFSETQRNKGNFPGRFSGRQFSNSRSEMNVSTLELGDSALYLCASSLGVGTNEKLFFGSGTQLSVL.

This chain connects TRBV6-5 to TRBJ1-4; tentatively, D is TRBD1 (5 bases). Germline values: CDR1 MNHEY, CDR2 SVGAGI. This CDR3 is built from 15 residues. The V and J ends lost 6 bases and 6 bases respectively, with 17 bases between them. In nucleotides, the CDR3 is TGTGCCAGCAGCCGTGCGCAGGGACTGGATGAAAAACTGTTTTTT. The encoded protein is CASSRAQGLDEKLFF.

This chain links TRBV11-2 with TRBJ1-4; D uncertain. Trimming cost V 0 bases and J 0 bases, with 5 bases left between them. The germline V gene has CDR1 SGHAT and CDR2 FQNNGV. CDR3 length: 15 amino acids. CDR3 loop: CASSLDRATNEKLFF. Written as DNA, the CDR3 is TGTGCCAGCAGCTTAGATCGAGCAACTAATGAAAAACTGTTTTTT.

The gene calls are TRBV4-1 and TRBJ2-1, with TRBD1 matching over 8 bases. The CDR3 runs 16 residues. Trimming took 5 bases from V and 0 from J; bases not matched to a gene: 6. In germline, CDR1 is MGHRA, CDR2 YSYEKL. The CDR3 here is CASSSTTGVSYNEQFF. In nucleotides, the CDR3 is TGCGCCAGCAGCTCGACGACAGGGGTCTCCTACAATGAGCAGTTCTTC.

The V and J genes are TRBV7-2 and TRBJ1-6, with a tentative D call TRBD1 (5 bases). The germline gives CDR1 SGHTA, CDR2 FQGNSA. This CDR3 has 14 amino acids. V lost 2 bases to trimming and J lost 6 bases, with 8 bases between them. The CDR3 region has the DNA TGTGCCAGCAGCTTATTACAGGTTAATTCACCCCTCCACTTT. Protein: CASSLLQVNSPLHF.

This chain links TRBV19 with TRBJ1-4; 7 bases match TRBD1. CDR3 length equals 14 residues. The V segment lost 6 bases and the J segment 7 bases; nucleotides outside the gene matches: 8. Germline V lookup: CDR1 LNHDA, CDR2 SQIVND (reference sequence). The CDR3 region has the DNA TGTGCCAGTAGAAGAACAGGGGCGACTGAAAAACTGTTTTTT. Translation: CASRRTGATEKLFF.

This clone was seen a few times. J is TRBJ1-3 and V is TRBV5-1; D is perhaps TRBD1 (6 bases). The CDR3 has 16 amino acids. Germline V gene sequence: CDR1 SGHRS, CDR2 YFSETQ. Trimming pared 4 bases from V and 4 bases from J, leaving 18 bases between. CDR3 protein: CASSPGHGPSGNTIYF. DNA of the CDR3: TGCGCCAGCAGCCCGGGACATGGTCCCTCCGGAAACACCATATATTTT. Based on the CDR3 plus reference TRBV5-1 and TRBJ1-3, the full variable domain is KAGVTQTPRYLIKTRGQQVTLSCSPISGHRSVSWYQQTPGQGLQFLFEYFSETQRNKGNFPGRFSGRQFSNSRSEMNVSTLELGDSALYLCASSPGHGPSGNTIYFGEGSWLTVV.

The chain is built from TRBV14 and TRBJ1-2; 7 bases align to TRBD1. V was pared by 4 bases and J by 4 bases, with 12 bases of the junction left unmatched. Germline V gene data show CDR1 as SGHDN and CDR2 as FVKESK. The CDR3 contains 16 residues. The CDR3 spells CASSRGGTESVYGYTF. The CDR3 DNA is TGTGCCAGCAGCCGCGGGGGGACAGAGTCTGTCTATGGCTACACCTTC.

The chain links TRBV11-3 to TRBJ2-3; TRBD2 matches at 9 bases. Germline values: CDR1 SGHNT, CDR2 YENEEA. The trim removed 5 bases at V and 4 bases at J, leaving 7 bases unmatched. This CDR3 has 15 amino acids. The CDR3 bases are TGTGCCAGCAGCGCGCGGGAGGGCCTAGCAGATACGCAGTATTTT. Protein sequence: CASSAREGLADTQYF. Full variable domain (remainder filled in from reference TRBV11-3 and TRBJ2-3): EAGVVQSPRYKIIEKKQPVAFWCNPISGHNTLYWYLQNLGQGPELLIRYENEEAVDDSQLPKDRFSAERLKGVDSTLKIQPAELGDSAVYLCASSAREGLADTQYFGPGTRLTVL.